The clone carrying this T cell receptor beta chain turned up a few times. Its specificity is not known. This specimen comes from a study of beta chain features in type 1 diabetes. Reverse transcribing all isolated RNA meant expressed TCRB transcripts were sequenced. Clones were read by immunoSEQ multiplex PCR, and TCRdb kept only the in-frame ones, dropping some. The sample records about 260,000 clones, roughly 20% being singletons. Study-level results: Moderate but significant shortening of TCRB CDR3s was recorded in all four CD4+ subsets from Type 1 diabetes patients.

Naive, central memory, regulatory and stem cell-like memory cells within the CD4+ compartment were sorted using CD45RO/CCR7/CD25/CD127/CD95/CD27. The TCR originated in a woman aged 40 to 50 with type 1 diabetes. Sequencing used naive CD4+ T cells from blood.

CDR3 coding DNA: TGTGCCAGCACTTCAGCCCTGGGGGGTGATGAGCAGTACTTC. Translating gives CASTSALGGDEQYF. The genes are TRBV25-1 and TRBJ2-7; D may be TRBD2 (6 bases). The germline gives CDR1 MGHDK, CDR2 SYGVNS. V dropped 7 bases and J dropped 7 bases, with 20 bases sitting between them. The CDR3 is made up of 14 amino acids.